This T cell receptor beta chain stems from a study of cytomegalovirus exposure and HLA in healthy donors. This clone showed up just once. Its antigen is currently unknown. Findings and caveats of the study: Immune exposure information comprised only CMV serostatus. Presence/absence analyses rested on an assumption that sequencing depth was roughly uniform across donors.

With 60 Vbeta and 13 Jbeta primers, the PCR was carried out. The method was immunoSEQ multiplex PCR; TCRdb's version includes in-frame clones alone and lacks a portion of them. The table includes some 210,000 clones, 70% to 80% detected once. This CDR3 is built from 15 residues. CDR1 and CDR2 from the germline V gene are SGHTA and FQGNSA. The ends lost 3 bases at V and 10 bases at J; junction bases unmatched: 3. This sequence originates from a woman between 25 and 40 years old in good health and CMV-seropositive. The gene calls are TRBV7-2 and TRBJ2-1; the match to TRBD2 covers 16 bases. Source material: PBMCs. This chain's CDR3 is CASSLGTSGRDEQFF. In DNA form, the CDR3 reads TGTGCCAGCAGCTTGGGGACTAGCGGGAGGGACGAGCAGTTCTTC.